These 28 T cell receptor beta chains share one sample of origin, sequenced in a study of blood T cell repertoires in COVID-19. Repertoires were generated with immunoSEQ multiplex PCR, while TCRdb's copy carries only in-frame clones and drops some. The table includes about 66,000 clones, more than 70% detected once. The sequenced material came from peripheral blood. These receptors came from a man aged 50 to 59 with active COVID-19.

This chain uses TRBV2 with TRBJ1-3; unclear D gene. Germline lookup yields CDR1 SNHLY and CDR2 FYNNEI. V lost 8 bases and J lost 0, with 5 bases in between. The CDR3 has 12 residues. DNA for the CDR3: TGTGCCAGCCGACACTCTGGAAACACCATATATTTT. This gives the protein CASRHSGNTIYF.

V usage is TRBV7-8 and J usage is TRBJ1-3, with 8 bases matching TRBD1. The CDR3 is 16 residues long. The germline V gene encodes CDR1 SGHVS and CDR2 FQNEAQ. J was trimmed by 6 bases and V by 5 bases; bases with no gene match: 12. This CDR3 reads CASSRAFAGQENTIYF. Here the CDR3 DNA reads TGTGCCAGCAGCCGGGCGTTTGCGGGACAGGAAAACACCATATATTTT.

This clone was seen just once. This CDR3 is CASSLARGTSGSSQTQYF. In nucleotides, the CDR3 is TGTGCCAGCAGCTTGGCCAGGGGGACTAGCGGGTCCTCTCAGACGCAGTATTTT. The rearrangement uses TRBV5-4 and TRBJ2-3; 12 bases line up with TRBD2. This CDR3 has 18 amino acids. Germline assignment: CDR1 SGHNT and CDR2 YYREEE (reference sequence). V was clipped by 0 bases and J by 9 bases; unmatched bases: 14.

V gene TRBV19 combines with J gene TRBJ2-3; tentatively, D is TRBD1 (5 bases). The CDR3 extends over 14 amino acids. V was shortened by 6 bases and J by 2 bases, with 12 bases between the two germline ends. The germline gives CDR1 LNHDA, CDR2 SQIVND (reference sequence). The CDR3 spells CASRPQVTTDTQYF. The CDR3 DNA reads TGTGCCAGTAGGCCACAGGTCACCACAGATACGCAGTATTTT.

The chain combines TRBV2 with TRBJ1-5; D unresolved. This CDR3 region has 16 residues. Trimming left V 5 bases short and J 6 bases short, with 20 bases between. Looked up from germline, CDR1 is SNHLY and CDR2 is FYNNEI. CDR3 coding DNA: TGTGCCAGCAGTAAGGAGAGAGGGCTCCGGGGTCAGCCCCAGCATTTT. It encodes CASSKERGLRGQPQHF.

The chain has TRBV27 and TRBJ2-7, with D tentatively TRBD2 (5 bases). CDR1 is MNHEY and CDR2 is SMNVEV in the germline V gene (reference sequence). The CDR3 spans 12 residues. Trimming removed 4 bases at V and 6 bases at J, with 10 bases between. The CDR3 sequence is CASSSGGGEQYV. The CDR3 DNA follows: TGTGCCAGCAGTTCCGGTGGAGGCGAGCAGTACGTC.

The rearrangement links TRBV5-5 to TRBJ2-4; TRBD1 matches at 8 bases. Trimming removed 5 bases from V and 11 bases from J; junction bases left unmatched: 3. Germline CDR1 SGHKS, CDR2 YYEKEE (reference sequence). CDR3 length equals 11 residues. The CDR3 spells CASRTGAFQYF. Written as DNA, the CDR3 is TGTGCCAGCAGGACAGGGGCTTTTCAGTACTTC.

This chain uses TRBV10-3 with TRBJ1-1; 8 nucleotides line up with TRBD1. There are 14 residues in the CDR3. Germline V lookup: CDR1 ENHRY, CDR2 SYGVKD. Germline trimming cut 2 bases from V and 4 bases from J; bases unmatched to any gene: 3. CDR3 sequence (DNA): TGTGCCATCAGTGAGCGAGGGACAGGCACTGAAGCTTTCTTT. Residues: CAISERGTGTEAFF.

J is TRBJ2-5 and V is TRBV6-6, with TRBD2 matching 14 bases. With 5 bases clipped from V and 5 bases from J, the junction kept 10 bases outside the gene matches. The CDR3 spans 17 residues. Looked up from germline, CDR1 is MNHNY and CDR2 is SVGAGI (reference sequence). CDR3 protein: CASSPTSGGVRGETQYF. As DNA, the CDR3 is TGTGCCAGCAGTCCGACTAGCGGGGGGGTACGTGGCGAGACCCAGTACTTC.

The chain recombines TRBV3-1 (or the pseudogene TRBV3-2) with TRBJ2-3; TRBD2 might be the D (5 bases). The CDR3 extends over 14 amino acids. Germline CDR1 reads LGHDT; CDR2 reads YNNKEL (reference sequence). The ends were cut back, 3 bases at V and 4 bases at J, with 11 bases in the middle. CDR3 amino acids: CASSQRVDADTQYF. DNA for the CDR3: TGTGCCAGCAGCCAGCGGGTAGACGCAGATACGCAGTATTTT.

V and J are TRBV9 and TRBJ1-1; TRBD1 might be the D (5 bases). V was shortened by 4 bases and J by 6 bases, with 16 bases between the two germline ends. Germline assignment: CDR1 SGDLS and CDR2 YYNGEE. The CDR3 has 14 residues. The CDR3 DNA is TGTGCCAGCAGCACGGACACAAATAACCCTGAAGCTTTCTTT. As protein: CASSTDTNNPEAFF.

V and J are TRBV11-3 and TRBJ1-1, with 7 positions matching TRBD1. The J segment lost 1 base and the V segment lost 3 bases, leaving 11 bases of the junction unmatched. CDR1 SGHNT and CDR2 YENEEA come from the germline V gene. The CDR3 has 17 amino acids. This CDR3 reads CASSFFGFRQGNTEAFF. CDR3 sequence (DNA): TGTGCCAGCAGCTTCTTTGGCTTCAGACAGGGGAACACTGAAGCTTTCTTT.

The CDR3 protein is CASSLGGDNEQFF. The CDR3 bases are TGTGCCAGCAGTTTGGGGGGGGACAATGAGCAGTTCTTC. The rearrangement uses TRBV25-1 and TRBJ2-1, with TRBD2 matching over 7 bases. V shed 5 bases and J 5 bases; nucleotides not matched to a gene: 3. CDR1 and CDR2 (germline): MGHDK, SYGVNS. The CDR3 runs 13 residues.

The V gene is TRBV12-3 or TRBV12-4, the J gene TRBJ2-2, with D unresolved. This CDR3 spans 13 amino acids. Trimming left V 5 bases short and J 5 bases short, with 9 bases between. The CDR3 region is CASSAARTGELFF. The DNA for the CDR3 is TGTGCCAGCAGTGCCGCGAGGACCGGGGAGCTGTTTTTT.

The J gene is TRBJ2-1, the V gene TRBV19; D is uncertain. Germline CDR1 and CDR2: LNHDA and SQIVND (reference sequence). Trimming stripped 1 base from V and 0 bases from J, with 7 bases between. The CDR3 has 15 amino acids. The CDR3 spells CASSIGPSSYNEQFF. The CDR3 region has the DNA TGTGCCAGTAGTATAGGCCCCAGCTCCTACAATGAGCAGTTCTTC.

CDR3 sequence (DNA): TGTGCCAGCAGCTTGACCACCTTAGCGGGAGTAGGGTACGAGCAGTACGTC. It encodes CASSLTTLAGVGYEQYV. The rearrangement links TRBV5-4 to TRBJ2-7, with 9 bases matching TRBD2. Germline CDR1 is SGHNT and CDR2 is YYREEE (reference sequence). This CDR3 has 17 residues. With V trimmed by 1 base and J by 4 bases, 12 bases remained unmatched.

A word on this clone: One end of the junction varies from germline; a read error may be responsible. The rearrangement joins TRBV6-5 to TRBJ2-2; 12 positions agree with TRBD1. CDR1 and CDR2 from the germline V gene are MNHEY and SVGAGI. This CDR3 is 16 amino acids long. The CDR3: CASSYSGTGGDGELFF. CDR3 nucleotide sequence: TGTGCCAGCAGCTACTCCGGGACAGGGGGCGACGGGGAGCTGTTTTTT.

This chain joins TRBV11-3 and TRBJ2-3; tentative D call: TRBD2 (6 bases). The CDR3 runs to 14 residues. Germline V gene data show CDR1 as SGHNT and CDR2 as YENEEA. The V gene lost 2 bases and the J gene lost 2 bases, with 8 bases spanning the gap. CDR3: CASSLRTNTDTQYF. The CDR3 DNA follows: TGTGCCAGCAGCTTACGGACTAACACAGATACGCAGTATTTT.

CDR3 bases: TGTGCCAGCAGAGACTCGCCGGGTGGAAATTTTAATTCACCCCTCCACTTT. Translated: CASRDSPGGNFNSPLHF. V gene TRBV2 combines with J gene TRBJ1-6; no reliable D call. This CDR3 is 17 amino acids long. Per the germline V gene, CDR1 is SNHLY and CDR2 is FYNNEI. V lost 6 bases and J lost 6, with 21 bases in between.

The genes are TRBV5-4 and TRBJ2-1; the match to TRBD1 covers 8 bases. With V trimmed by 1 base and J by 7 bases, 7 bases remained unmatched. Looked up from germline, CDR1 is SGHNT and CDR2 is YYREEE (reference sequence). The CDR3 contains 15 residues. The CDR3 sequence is CASSLQAGGRNEQFF. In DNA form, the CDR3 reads TGTGCCAGCAGCTTGCAGGCAGGGGGCAGGAATGAGCAGTTCTTC.

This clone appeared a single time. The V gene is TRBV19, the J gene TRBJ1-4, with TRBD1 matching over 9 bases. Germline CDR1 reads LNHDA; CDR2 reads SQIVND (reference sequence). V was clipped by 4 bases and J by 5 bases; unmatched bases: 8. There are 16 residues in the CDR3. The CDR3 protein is CASSTRQGGPNEKLFF. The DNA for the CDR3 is TGTGCCAGTAGTACCCGACAGGGGGGACCCAATGAAAAACTGTTTTTT.

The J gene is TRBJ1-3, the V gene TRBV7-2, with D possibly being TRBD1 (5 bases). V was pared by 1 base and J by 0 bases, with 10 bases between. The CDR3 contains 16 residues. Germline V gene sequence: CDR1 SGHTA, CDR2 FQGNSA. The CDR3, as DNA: TGTGCCAGCAGCTTAGACAGGACTAGCTCTGGAAACACCATATATTTT. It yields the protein CASSLDRTSSGNTIYF. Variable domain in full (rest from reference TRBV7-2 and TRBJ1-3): GAGVSQSPSNKVTEKGKDVELRCDPISGHTALYWYRQSLGQGLEFLIYFQGNSAPDKSGLPSDRFSAERTGGSVSTLTIQRTQQEDSAVYLCASSLDRTSSGNTIYFGEGSWLTVV.

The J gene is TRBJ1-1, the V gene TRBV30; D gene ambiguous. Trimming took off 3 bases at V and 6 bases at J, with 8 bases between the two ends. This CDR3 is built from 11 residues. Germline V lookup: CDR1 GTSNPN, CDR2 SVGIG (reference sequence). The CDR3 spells CAWSPIAEAFF. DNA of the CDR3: TGTGCCTGGAGCCCTATCGCTGAAGCTTTCTTT.

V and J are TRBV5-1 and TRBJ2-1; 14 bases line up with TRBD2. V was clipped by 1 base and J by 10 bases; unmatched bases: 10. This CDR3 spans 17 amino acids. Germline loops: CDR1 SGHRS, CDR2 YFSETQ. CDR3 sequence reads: CASSLLGTSGSLGEQFF. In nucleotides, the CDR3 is TGCGCCAGCAGCTTGTTAGGGACTAGCGGGAGCTTAGGGGAGCAGTTCTTC.

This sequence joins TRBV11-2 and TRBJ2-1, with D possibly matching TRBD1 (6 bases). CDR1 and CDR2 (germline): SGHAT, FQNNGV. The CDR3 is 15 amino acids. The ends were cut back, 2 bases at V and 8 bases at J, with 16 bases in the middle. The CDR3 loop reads CASSLLDTGLDEQFF. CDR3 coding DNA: TGTGCCAGCAGCTTATTGGATACAGGGTTGGATGAGCAGTTCTTC.

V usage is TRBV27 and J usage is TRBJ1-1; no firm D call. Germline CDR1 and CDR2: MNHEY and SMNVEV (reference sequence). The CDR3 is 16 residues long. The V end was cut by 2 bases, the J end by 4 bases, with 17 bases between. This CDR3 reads CASSLIRGSGGTEAFF. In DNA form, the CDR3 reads TGTGCCAGCAGTTTAATAAGAGGGTCCGGAGGCACTGAAGCTTTCTTT.

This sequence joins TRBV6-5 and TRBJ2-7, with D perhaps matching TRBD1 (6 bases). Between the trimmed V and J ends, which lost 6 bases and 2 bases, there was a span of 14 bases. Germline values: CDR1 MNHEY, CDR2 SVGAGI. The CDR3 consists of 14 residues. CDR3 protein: CASRRQVGTYEQYV. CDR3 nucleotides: TGTGCCAGCAGAAGACAGGTTGGAACCTACGAGCAGTACGTC.

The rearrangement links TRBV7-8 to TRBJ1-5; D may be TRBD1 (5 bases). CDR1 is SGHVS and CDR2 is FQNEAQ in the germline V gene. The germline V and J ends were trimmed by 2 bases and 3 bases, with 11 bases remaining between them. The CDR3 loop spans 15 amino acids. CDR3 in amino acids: CASSLWEGNNQPQHF. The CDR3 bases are TGTGCCAGCAGCTTATGGGAGGGGAACAATCAGCCCCAGCATTTT. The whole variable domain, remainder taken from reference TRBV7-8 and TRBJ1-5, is GAGVSQSPRYKVAKRGQDVALRCDPISGHVSLFWYQQALGQGPEFLTYFQNEAQLDKSGLPSDRFFAERPEGSVSTLKIQRTQQEDSAVYLCASSLWEGNNQPQHFGDGTRLSIL.